A single sample is the source of the 19 T cell receptor beta chains below, sequenced in a study of cytomegalovirus exposure and HLA in healthy donors. PCR employed 60 Vbeta and 13 Jbeta primers. Assay: immunoSEQ multiplex PCR; the TCRdb copy retains only in-frame clones and omits some. The sample includes about 240,000 clones, just under 80% of them seen just once. The sequenced sample was PBMCs. The origin of the receptors is a boy aged 10-17 years in good health and CMV-seronegative.

For this clone: Different DNA sequences within this sample yield the same CDR3. The V gene is TRBV27, the J gene TRBJ1-2; D ambiguous. V was clipped by 6 bases and J by 5 bases, with 16 bases between them. This CDR3 has 14 residues. From germline, CDR1 is MNHEY and CDR2 SMNVEV (reference sequence). The CDR3 sequence: CASRRLQSFYGYTF. CDR3 bases: TGTGCCAGCAGGCGCCTACAGAGTTTTTATGGCTACACCTTC.

The chain joins TRBV5-4 to TRBJ2-3; 7 nucleotides match TRBD1. The length of the CDR3 is 17 residues. After removal of 4 bases from V and 4 bases from J, the junction contained 15 bases not matched to a gene. Looked up from germline, CDR1 is SGHNT and CDR2 is YYREEE (reference sequence). CDR3 in DNA: TGTGCCAGCAGCCAAATCAACAGGGGCACAGGTCCAGATACGCAGTATTTT. Its translation: CASSQINRGTGPDTQYF.

V and J are TRBV2 and TRBJ2-5, with 14 positions matching TRBD2. The V segment lost 9 bases and the J segment 3 bases; nucleotides outside the gene matches: 9. Germline CDR1 SNHLY, CDR2 FYNNEI. The CDR3 length is 16 residues. This chain's CDR3 is CARKGLAGATEETQYF. The CDR3 DNA is TGTGCCAGGAAGGGACTAGCGGGGGCGACGGAAGAGACCCAGTACTTC.

The chain carries TRBV18 and TRBJ1-5, with no clear D. The germline V gene has CDR1 KGHSH and CDR2 LQKENI. The CDR3 consists of 15 residues. Trimming stripped 6 bases from V and 0 bases from J, with 12 bases between. The CDR3 DNA reads as TGTGCCAGCTCCCTTTCCGTAAATAGCAATCAGCCCCAGCATTTT. It codes for CASSLSVNSNQPQHF.

The chain recombines TRBV11-3 with TRBJ2-2, with 7 bases fitting TRBD2. The germline V gene has CDR1 SGHNT and CDR2 YENEEA. The length of the CDR3 is 17 residues. Trimming cost V 2 bases and J 4 bases; bases outside gene matches: 10. The CDR3 sequence is CASSLKVFGGSTGELFF. In DNA form, the CDR3 reads TGTGCCAGCAGCTTAAAGGTGTTCGGGGGGAGCACCGGGGAGCTGTTTTTT.

CDR3 amino acids: CASSTGQGSDTQYF. The CDR3 coding sequence is TGTGCCAGCAGCACTGGACAGGGGTCAGATACGCAGTATTTT. The V and J genes are TRBV6-4 and TRBJ2-3; 9 nucleotides line up with TRBD1. The V gene's germline CDR1 is MRHNA and CDR2 SNTAGT. The CDR3 loop spans 14 amino acids. The V gene end was trimmed by 6 bases and the J gene end by 4 bases; junction bases not matched to a gene: 5.

The chain has TRBV7-3 and TRBJ1-1; 10 bases align to TRBD1. The CDR3 contains 14 residues. Per germline, CDR1 SGHTA and CDR2 FQGTGA. V gave up 2 bases and J gave up 5 bases; unmatched junction bases: 2. This CDR3 is CASSLDRGLTEAFF. In DNA form, the CDR3 reads TGTGCCAGCAGCTTAGACAGGGGGCTTACTGAAGCTTTCTTT.

The chain carries TRBV6-1 and TRBJ2-1, with D tentatively TRBD2 (5 bases). V gave up 4 bases and J gave up 2 bases, with 9 bases separating them. This CDR3 region has 14 residues. The V gene's germline CDR1 is MNHNS and CDR2 SASEGT. CDR3 sequence (DNA): TGTGCCAGCAGTGCGTCTAGCCCCTACAATGAGCAGTTCTTC. Its protein product is CASSASSPYNEQFF.

This chain uses TRBV6-6 with TRBJ1-1; TRBD1 might be the D (5 bases). Trimming cost V 6 bases and J 0 bases, with 17 bases left between them. The CDR3 consists of 16 residues. Germline V gene lookup returns CDR1 MNHNY and CDR2 SVGAGI (reference sequence). The CDR3 coding sequence is TGTGCCAGCAGATTACCGCGGGGCATCATGAACACTGAAGCTTTCTTT. Protein product: CASRLPRGIMNTEAFF.

The chain carries TRBV6-5 and TRBJ2-7; D might be TRBD2 (7 bases). The V end lost 7 bases, the J end lost 1 base, and 17 bases lay between the germline ends. Germline V gene data show CDR1 as MNHEY and CDR2 as SVGAGI. The CDR3 is made up of 15 amino acids. The CDR3 DNA sequence: TGTGCCAGCACCCAGGGGAGGGAGGGGTCCTACGAGCAGTACTTC. Its translation is CASTQGREGSYEQYF.

This clone was found once. This chain joins TRBV6-6 and TRBJ1-1; D is undetermined. V lost 0 bases and J lost 2, with 7 bases in between. The CDR3 is made up of 14 amino acids. CDR1 is MNHNY and CDR2 is SVGAGI in the germline V gene (reference sequence). The CDR3: CASSYSYRNTEAFF. The CDR3 DNA reads TGTGCCAGCAGTTACTCTTACAGAAACACTGAAGCTTTCTTT.

This clone was seen just once. The V and J genes are TRBV28 and TRBJ2-3, with a tentative D call TRBD1 (5 bases). Trimming cost V 4 bases and J 2 bases, with 16 bases left between them. Germline assignment: CDR1 MDHEN and CDR2 SYDVKM. The CDR3 is 16 amino acids. This CDR3 reads CASSSDILGSTDTQYF. CDR3 coding DNA: TGTGCCAGCAGTTCGGACATACTGGGATCCACAGATACGCAGTATTTT. Looking up the rest from reference TRBV28 and TRBJ2-3 gives the full variable domain: DVKVTQSSRYLVKRTGEKVFLECVQDMDHENMFWYRQDPGLGLRLIYFSYDVKMKEKGDIPEGYSVSREKKERFSLILESASTNQTSMYLCASSSDILGSTDTQYFGPGTRLTVL.

The CDR3 loop is CASGRPPQGLYGYTF. In DNA, the CDR3 is TGTGCCAGCGGCCGCCCCCCCCAGGGCCTGTATGGCTACACCTTC. This chain links TRBV5-8 with TRBJ1-2, with D possibly TRBD1 on 5 matching bases. Germline V lookup: CDR1 SGHTS, CDR2 YDEGEE. CDR3 length: 15 residues. Trimming stripped 7 bases from V and 5 bases from J, with 21 bases between.

The chain combines TRBV5-4 with TRBJ1-1; TRBD1 is a possible D gene (6 bases). Trimming took 3 bases from V and 3 from J, leaving 12 bases between them. There are 14 residues in the CDR3. Germline CDR1 reads SGHNT; CDR2 reads YYREEE (reference sequence). The CDR3 sequence is CASSSSGHYTEAFF. As DNA, the CDR3 is TGTGCCAGCAGCTCCTCGGGACACTACACTGAAGCTTTCTTT.

The genes are TRBV6-1 and TRBJ2-1; unclear D gene. The germline gives CDR1 MNHNS, CDR2 SASEGT. The CDR3 has 15 amino acids. Trimming shortened V by 7 bases and J by 0 bases, and 13 bases separated the two germline ends. The CDR3 reads CASKKRNSSYNEQFF. Written as DNA, the CDR3 is TGTGCCAGCAAAAAGCGCAATAGCTCCTACAATGAGCAGTTCTTC.

The CDR3 nucleotides read TGTGCCAGCAGCAAATCGCACGACATGAACACTGAAGCTTTCTTT. Amino acids: CASSKSHDMNTEAFF. The chain combines TRBV21-1 with TRBJ1-1; the D call in the table, TRBD1, was not verified against the DNA. TRBV21-1 is marked as a pseudogene. CDR3 length: 15 residues.

The chain couples TRBV19 to TRBJ1-1; D is ambiguous. CDR3 size: 18 residues. Germline loops: CDR1 LNHDA, CDR2 SQIVND (reference sequence). V lost 0 bases, J lost 0 bases, and 17 bases lay in between. The CDR3 coding sequence is TGTGCCAGTAGTATAGATACTCCCTTTATAGGAGTGAACACTGAAGCTTTCTTT. Protein sequence: CASSIDTPFIGVNTEAFF.

The gene calls are TRBV30 and TRBJ2-5; 7 bases align to TRBD1. The CDR3 is made up of 15 amino acids. Looked up from germline, CDR1 is GTSNPN and CDR2 is SVGIG (reference sequence). J was trimmed by 5 bases and V by 1 base; bases with no gene match: 10. Here the CDR3 DNA reads TGTGCCTGGAGTGGAGGGACGAGGGGGCGGGAGACCCAGTACTTC. Translated, it gives CAWSGGTRGRETQYF.

The genes are TRBV5-1 and TRBJ2-1, with 15 bases fitting TRBD2. CDR3 length: 18 amino acids. Germline loops: CDR1 SGHRS, CDR2 YFSETQ. With 3 bases clipped from V and 12 bases from J, the junction kept 16 bases outside the gene matches. The CDR3 is CASSSTFRTSGGVMGQFF. The CDR3 bases are TGCGCCAGCAGCTCAACCTTTAGGACTAGCGGGGGGGTTATGGGGCAGTTCTTC.